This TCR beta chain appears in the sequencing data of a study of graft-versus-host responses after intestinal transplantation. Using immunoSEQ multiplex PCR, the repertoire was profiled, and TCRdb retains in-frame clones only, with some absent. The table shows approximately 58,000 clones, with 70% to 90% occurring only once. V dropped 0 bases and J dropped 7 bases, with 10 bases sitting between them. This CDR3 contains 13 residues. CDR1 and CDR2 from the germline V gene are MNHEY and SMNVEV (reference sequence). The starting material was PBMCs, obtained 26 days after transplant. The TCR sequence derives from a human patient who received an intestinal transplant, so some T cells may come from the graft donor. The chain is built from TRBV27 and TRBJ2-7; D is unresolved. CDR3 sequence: CASSLSYRSEQYF. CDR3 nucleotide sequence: TGTGCCAGCAGTTTATCGTACCGCAGTGAGCAGTACTTC.